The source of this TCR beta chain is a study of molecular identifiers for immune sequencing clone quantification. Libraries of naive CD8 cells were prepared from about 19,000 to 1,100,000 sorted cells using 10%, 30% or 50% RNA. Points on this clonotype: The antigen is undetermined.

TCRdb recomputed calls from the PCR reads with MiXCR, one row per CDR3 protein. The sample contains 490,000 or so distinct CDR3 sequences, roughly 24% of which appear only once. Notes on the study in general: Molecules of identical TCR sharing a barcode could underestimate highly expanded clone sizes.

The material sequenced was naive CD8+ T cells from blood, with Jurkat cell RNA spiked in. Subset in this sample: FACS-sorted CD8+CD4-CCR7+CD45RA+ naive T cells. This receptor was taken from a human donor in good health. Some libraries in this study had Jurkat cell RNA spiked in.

As DNA, the CDR3 is TGTGCCAGCAGCCAGATTAGGGGGGATGAAAAACTGTTTTTT. Protein: CASSQIRGDEKLFF. This chain joins TRBV5-6 and TRBJ1-4; D perhaps matches TRBD1 (6 bases). Germline lookup yields CDR1 SGHDT and CDR2 YYEEEE. The CDR3 extends over 14 amino acids. The ends were cut back, 4 bases at V and 6 bases at J, with 13 bases in the middle.